This entry is about one T cell receptor (beta chain). Following RNA extraction, reverse transcription yielded cDNA that acted as the sequencing template. The method was immunoSEQ multiplex PCR; TCRdb's version includes in-frame clones alone and lacks a portion of them. The sample contains fewer than 250,000 clones, 55% to 70% of which appear only once. This entry is derived from a study of CD8+ T cells in alopecia areata. J lost 4 bases, V lost 4 bases, and 5 bases had no gene match. From germline, CDR1 is SNHLY and CDR2 FYNNEI. The length of the CDR3 is 14 residues. Stated treatment: oral pan-JAK inhibitor, 5-10 mg twice daily.

The source was CD4+ T cells sorted from blood, collected at week 4, from a patient treated with tofacitinib. The source is a human donor with alopecia areata. This chain uses TRBV2 with TRBJ1-1; the match to TRBD1 covers 8 bases. The CDR3 spells CASSGLQGGTEAFF. CDR3 DNA: TGTGCCAGCAGTGGATTACAGGGGGGCACTGAAGCTTTCTTT. The entire variable domain, with the rest obtained from reference TRBV2 and TRBJ1-1, is as follows: EPEVTQTPSHQVTQMGQEVILRCVPISNHLYFYWYRQILGQKVEFLVSFYNNEISEKSEIFDDQFSVERPDGSNFTLKIRSTKLEDSAMYFCASSGLQGGTEAFFGQGTRLTVV.